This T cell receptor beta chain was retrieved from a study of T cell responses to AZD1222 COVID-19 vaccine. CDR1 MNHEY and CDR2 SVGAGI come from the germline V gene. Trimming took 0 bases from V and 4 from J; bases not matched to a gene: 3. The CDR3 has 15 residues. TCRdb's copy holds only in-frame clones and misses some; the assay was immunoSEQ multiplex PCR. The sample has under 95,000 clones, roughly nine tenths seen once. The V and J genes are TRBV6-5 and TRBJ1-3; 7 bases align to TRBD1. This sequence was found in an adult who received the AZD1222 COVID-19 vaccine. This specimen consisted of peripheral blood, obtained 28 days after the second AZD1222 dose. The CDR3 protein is CASSYSDRVGNTIYF. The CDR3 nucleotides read TGTGCCAGCAGTTACTCTGACAGGGTAGGAAACACCATATATTTT.